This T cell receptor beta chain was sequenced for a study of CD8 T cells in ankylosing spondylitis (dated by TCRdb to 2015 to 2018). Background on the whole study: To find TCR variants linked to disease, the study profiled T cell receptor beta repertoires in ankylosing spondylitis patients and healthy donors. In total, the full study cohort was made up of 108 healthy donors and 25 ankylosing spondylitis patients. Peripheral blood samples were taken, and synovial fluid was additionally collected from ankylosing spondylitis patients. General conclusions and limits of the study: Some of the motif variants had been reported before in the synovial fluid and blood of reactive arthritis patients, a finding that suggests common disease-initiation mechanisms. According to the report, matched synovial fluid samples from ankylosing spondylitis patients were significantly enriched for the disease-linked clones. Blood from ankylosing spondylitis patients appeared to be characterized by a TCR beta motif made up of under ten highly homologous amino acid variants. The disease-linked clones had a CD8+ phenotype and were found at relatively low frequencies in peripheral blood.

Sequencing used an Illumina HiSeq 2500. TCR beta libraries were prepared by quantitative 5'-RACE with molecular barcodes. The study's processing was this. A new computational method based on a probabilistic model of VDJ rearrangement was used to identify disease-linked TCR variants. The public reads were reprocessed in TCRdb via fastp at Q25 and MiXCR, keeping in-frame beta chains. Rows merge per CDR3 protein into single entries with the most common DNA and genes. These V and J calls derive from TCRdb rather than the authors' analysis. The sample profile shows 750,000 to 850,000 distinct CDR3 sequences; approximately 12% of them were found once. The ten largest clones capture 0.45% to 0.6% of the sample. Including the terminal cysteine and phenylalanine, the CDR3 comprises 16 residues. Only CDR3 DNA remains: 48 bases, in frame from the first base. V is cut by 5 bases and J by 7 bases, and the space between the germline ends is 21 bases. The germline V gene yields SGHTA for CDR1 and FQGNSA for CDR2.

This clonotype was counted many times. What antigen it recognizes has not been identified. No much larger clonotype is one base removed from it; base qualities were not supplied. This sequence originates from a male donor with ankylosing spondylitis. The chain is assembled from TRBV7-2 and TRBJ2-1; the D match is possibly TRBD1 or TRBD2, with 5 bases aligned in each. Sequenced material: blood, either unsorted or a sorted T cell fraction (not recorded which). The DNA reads TGTGCCAGCAGCCCCCCCGGGACCTCCAAGGGTAATGAGCAGTTCTTC. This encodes CASSPPGTSKGNEQFF. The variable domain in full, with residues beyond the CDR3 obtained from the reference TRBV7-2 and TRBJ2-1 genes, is GAGVSQSPSNKVTEKGKDVELRCDPISGHTALYWYRQSLGQGLEFLIYFQGNSAPDKSGLPSDRFSAERTGGSVSTLTIQRTQQEDSAVYLCASSPPGTSKGNEQFFGPGTRLTVL.